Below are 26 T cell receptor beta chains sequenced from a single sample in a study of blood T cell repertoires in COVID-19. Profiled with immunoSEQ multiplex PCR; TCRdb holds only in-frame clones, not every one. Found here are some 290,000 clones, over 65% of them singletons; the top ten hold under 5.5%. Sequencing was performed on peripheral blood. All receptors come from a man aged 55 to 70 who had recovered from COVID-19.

The DNA of the CDR3 is TGTGCCAGTAGCTCTGCCGGGACTAGCGGGAGGGCCGCCCACAATGAGCAGTTCTTC. Translated, it gives CASSSAGTSGRAAHNEQFF. The genes are TRBV19 and TRBJ2-1; the match to TRBD2 covers 16 bases. V was clipped by 6 bases and J by 5 bases; unmatched bases: 13. The CDR3 is 19 amino acids. Germline-derived CDR1 and CDR2 are LNHDA and SQIVND (reference sequence).

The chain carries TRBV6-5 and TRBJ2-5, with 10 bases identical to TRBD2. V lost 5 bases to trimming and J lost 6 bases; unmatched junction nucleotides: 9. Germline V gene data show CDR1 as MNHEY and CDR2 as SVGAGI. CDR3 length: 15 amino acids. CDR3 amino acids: CASSRTGTSAQTQYF. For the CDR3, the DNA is TGTGCCAGCAGTCGCACCGGGACTAGCGCACAGACCCAGTACTTC.

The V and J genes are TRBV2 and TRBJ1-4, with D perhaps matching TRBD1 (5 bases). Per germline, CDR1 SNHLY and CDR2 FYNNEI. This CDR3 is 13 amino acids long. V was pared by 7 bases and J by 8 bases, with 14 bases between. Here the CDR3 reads CASTRQRAEKLFF. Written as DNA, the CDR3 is TGTGCCAGCACGCGACAGAGAGCCGAAAAACTGTTTTTT.

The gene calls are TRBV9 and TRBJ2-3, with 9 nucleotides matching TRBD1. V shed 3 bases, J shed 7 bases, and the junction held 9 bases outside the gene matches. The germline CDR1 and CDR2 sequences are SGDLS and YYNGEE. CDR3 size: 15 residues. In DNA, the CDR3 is TGTGCCAGCAGCGCCCAGACAGGGGGTTTGAATACGCAGTATTTT. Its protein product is CASSAQTGGLNTQYF. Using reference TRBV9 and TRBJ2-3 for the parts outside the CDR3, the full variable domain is DSGVTQTPKHLITATGQRVTLRCSPRSGDLSVYWYQQSLDQGLQFLIQYYNGEERAKGNILERFSAQQFPDLHSELNLSSLELGDSALYFCASSAQTGGLNTQYFGPGTRLTVL.

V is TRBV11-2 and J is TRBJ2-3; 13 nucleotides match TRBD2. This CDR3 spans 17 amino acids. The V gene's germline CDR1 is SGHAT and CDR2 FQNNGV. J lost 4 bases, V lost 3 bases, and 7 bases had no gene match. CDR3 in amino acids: CASSLGRGTSGADTQYF. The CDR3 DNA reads TGTGCCAGCAGCTTGGGACGTGGGACTAGCGGGGCAGATACGCAGTATTTT.

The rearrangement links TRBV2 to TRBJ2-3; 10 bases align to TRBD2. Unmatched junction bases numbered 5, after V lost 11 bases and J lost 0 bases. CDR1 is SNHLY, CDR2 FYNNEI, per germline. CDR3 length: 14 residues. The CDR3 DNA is TGTGCCGTACAGCGGGGGGGTAGCACAGATACGCAGTATTTT. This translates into CAVQRGGSTDTQYF.

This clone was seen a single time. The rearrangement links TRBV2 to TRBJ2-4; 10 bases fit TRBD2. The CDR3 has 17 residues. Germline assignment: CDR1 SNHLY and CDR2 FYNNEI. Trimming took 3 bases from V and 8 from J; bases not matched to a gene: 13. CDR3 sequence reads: CASSDLGLAGAADIQYF. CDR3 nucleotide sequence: TGTGCCAGCAGTGACTTGGGTCTAGCGGGGGCCGCGGACATTCAGTACTTC.

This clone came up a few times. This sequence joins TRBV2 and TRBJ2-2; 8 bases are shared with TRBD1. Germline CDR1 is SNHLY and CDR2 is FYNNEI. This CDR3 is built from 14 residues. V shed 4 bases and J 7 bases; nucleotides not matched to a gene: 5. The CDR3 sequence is CASSGPGGIGELFF. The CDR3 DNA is TGTGCCAGCAGTGGGCCAGGGGGCATCGGGGAGCTGTTTTTT.

This CDR3 is CASSITTNSYEQYF. CDR3 DNA sequence: TGTGCCAGCAGCATTACGACTAACTCCTACGAGCAGTACTTC. This chain uses TRBV11-1 with TRBJ2-7, with D possibly TRBD2 on 5 matching bases. Germline lookup yields CDR1 SGHAT and CDR2 FQDESV (reference sequence). The V and J ends lost 5 bases and 0 bases respectively, with 11 bases between them. The CDR3 runs 14 residues.

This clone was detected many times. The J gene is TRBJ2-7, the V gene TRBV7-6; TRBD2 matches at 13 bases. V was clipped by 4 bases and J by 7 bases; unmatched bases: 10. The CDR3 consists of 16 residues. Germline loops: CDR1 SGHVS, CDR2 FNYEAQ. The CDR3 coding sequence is TGTGCCAGCAGCTCACTAGCGGGAGGGCACCTTGGAGAGCAGTACTTC. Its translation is CASSSLAGGHLGEQYF.

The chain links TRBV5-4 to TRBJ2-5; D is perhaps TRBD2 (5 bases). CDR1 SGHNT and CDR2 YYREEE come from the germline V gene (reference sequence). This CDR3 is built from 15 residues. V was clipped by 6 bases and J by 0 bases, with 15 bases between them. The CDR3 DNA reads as TGTGCCAGCACCCTAGGAGGTCGGAACCAAGAGACCCAGTACTTC. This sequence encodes CASTLGGRNQETQYF.

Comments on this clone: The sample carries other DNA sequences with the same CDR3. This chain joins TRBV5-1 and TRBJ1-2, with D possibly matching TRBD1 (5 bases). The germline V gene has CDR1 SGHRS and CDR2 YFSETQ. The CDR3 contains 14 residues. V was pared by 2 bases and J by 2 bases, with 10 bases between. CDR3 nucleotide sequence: TGCGCCAGCAGCTTAAGTCAGGGAAACTATGGCTACACCTTC. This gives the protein CASSLSQGNYGYTF.

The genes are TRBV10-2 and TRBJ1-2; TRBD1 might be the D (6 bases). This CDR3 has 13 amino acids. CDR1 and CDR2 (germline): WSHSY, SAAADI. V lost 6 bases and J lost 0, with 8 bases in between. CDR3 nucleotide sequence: TGCGCCAGCAGGGACAGTACTAACTATGGCTACACCTTC. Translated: CASRDSTNYGYTF.

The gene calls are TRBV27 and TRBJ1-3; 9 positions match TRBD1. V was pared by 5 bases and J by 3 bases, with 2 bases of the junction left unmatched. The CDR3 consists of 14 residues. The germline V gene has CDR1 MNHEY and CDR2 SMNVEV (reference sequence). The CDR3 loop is CASSGTGLGNTIYF. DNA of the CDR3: TGTGCCAGCAGTGGGACAGGGCTTGGAAACACCATATATTTT.

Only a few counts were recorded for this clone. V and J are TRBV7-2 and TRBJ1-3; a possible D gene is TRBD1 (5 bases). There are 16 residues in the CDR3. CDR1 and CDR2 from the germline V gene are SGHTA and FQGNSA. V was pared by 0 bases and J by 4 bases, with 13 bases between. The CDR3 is CASSLAIGGFGNTIYF. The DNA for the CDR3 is TGTGCCAGCAGCTTAGCGATCGGGGGGTTCGGAAACACCATATATTTT.

In DNA, the CDR3 is TGTGCCAGCAGTGAAGTGGCTAGCGGGGGGTATGAGCAGTTCTTC. Residues: CASSEVASGGYEQFF. The chain joins TRBV6-1 to TRBJ2-1, with TRBD2 matching 11 bases. The V segment lost 1 base and the J segment 8 bases; nucleotides outside the gene matches: 4. This CDR3 contains 15 residues. Germline CDR1 is MNHNS and CDR2 is SASEGT.

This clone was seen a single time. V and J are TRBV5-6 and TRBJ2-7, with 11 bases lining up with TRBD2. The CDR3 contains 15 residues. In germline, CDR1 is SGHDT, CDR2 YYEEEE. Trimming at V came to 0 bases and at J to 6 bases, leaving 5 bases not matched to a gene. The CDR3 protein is CASSLGLAGGPEQYF. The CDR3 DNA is TGTGCCAGCAGCTTGGGGCTAGCGGGAGGCCCCGAGCAGTACTTC.

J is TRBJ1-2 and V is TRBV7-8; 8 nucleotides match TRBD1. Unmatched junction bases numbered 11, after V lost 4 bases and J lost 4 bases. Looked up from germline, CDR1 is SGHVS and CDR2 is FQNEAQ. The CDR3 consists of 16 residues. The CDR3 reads CASSSGQGALSYGYTF. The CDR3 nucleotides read TGTGCCAGCAGCTCAGGGCAGGGGGCACTATCCTATGGCTACACCTTC.

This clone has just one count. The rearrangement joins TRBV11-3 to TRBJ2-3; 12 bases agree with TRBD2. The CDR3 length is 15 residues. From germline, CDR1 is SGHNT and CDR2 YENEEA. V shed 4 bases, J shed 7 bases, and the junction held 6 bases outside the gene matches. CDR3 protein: CASSSSGGAWNTQYF. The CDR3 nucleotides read TGTGCCAGCAGCTCTAGCGGGGGGGCCTGGAATACGCAGTATTTT.

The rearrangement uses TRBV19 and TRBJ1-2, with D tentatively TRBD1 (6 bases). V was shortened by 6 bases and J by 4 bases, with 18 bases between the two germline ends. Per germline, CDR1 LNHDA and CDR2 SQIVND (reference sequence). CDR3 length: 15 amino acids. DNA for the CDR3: TGTGCCAGTAGGCCCGGCGACGACAGGCCCTATGGCTACACCTTC. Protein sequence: CASRPGDDRPYGYTF. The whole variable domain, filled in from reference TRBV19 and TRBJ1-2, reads DGGITQSPKYLFRKEGQNVTLSCEQNLNHDAMYWYRQDPGQGLRLIYYSQIVNDFQKGDIAEGYSVSREKKESFPLTVTSAQKNPTAFYLCASRPGDDRPYGYTFGSGTRLTVV.

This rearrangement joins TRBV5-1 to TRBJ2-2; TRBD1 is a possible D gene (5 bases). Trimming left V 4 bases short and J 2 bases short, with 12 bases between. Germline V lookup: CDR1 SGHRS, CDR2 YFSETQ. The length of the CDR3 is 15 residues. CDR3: CASSLDSANTGELFF. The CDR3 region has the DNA TGCGCCAGCAGCCTTGACAGCGCTAACACCGGGGAGCTGTTTTTT.

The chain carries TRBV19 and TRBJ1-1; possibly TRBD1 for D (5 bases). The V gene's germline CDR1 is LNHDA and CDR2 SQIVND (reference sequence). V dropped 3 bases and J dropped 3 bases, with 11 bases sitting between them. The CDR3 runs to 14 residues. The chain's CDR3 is CASSISGDYTEAFF. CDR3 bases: TGTGCCAGTAGTATCTCTGGGGACTACACTGAAGCTTTCTTT.

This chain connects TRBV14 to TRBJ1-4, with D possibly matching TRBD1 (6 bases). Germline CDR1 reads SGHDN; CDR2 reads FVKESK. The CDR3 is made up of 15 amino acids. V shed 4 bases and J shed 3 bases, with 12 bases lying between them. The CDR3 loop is CASSRRTAANEKLFF. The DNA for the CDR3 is TGTGCCAGCAGCCGGCGGACAGCCGCTAATGAAAAACTGTTTTTT.

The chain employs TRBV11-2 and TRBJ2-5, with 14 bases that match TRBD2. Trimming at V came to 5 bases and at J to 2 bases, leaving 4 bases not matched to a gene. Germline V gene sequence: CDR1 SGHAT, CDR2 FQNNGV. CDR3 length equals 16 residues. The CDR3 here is CASSGGLAGGQETQYF. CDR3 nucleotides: TGTGCCAGCAGCGGAGGACTAGCGGGGGGACAAGAGACCCAGTACTTC.

CDR3 DNA: TGTGCCACCAGCAGGGACAAGAGCACAGATACGCAGTATTTT. Translating gives CATSRDKSTDTQYF. The chain couples TRBV15 to TRBJ2-3; TRBD1 might be the D (5 bases). Looked up from germline, CDR1 is LNHNV and CDR2 is YYDKDF (reference sequence). Trimming cost V 3 bases and J 0 bases, with 7 bases left between them. This CDR3 contains 14 residues.

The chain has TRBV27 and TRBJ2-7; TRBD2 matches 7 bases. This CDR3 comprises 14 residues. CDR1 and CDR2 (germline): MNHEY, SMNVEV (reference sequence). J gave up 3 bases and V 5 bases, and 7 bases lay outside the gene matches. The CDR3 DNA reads TGTGCCAGCAGTGGGGGGGACCGCCGCTACGAGCAGTACTTC. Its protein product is CASSGGDRRYEQYF.